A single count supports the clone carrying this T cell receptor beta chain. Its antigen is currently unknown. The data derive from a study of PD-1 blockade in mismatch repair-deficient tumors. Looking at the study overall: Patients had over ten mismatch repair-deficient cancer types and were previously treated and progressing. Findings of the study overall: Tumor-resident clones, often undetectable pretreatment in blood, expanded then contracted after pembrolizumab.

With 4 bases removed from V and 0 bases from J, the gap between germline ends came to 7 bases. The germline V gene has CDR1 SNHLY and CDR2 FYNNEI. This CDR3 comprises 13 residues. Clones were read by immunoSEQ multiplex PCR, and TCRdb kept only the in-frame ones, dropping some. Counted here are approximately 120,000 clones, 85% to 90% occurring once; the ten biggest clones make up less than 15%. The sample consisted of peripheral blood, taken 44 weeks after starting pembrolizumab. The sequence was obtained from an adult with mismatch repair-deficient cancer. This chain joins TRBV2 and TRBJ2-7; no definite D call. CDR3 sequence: CASSVSGSYEQYF. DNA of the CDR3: TGTGCCAGCAGTGTTTCGGGCTCCTACGAGCAGTACTTC. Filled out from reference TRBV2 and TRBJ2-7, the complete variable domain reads EPEVTQTPSHQVTQMGQEVILRCVPISNHLYFYWYRQILGQKVEFLVSFYNNEISEKSEIFDDQFSVERPDGSNFTLKIRSTKLEDSAMYFCASSVSGSYEQYFGPGTRLTVT.